The 8 T cell receptor beta chains reported below all come from one sample, sequenced in a study of blood T cell repertoires in COVID-19. This table comes from immunoSEQ multiplex PCR, and its TCRdb copy is limited to in-frame clones, with some not included. The sample includes approximately 120,000 clones, more than 70% of them seen just once. Sequenced material: peripheral blood. These receptors came from a human donor in a cohort sampled during active COVID-19.

The chain uses TRBV9 and TRBJ2-3, with D maybe TRBD1 (5 bases). Germline V gene sequence: CDR1 SGDLS, CDR2 YYNGEE. The V and J ends lost 4 bases and 6 bases respectively, with 21 bases between them. The CDR3 has 16 residues. The CDR3 DNA sequence: TGTGCCAGCAGCCAAGAGGACCAGGGTTCTCGGGATACGCAGTATTTT. This translates into CASSQEDQGSRDTQYF.

The sample holds a few counts of this clone. The rearrangement joins TRBV6-2 or TRBV6-3 to TRBJ2-7; 7 bases agree with TRBD2. The CDR3 sequence is 15 residues long. Looked up from germline, CDR1 is MNHEY and CDR2 is SVGEGT. J was trimmed by 5 bases and V by 3 bases; bases with no gene match: 10. CDR3 bases: TGTGCCAGCAGTTATTCAGTGACTAGCATCCACGAGCAGTACTTC. Its translation: CASSYSVTSIHEQYF.

This clone was recorded once. V usage is TRBV7-9 and J usage is TRBJ2-5; 7 nucleotides align to TRBD2. Germline V lookup: CDR1 SEHNR, CDR2 FQNEAQ (reference sequence). The V and J ends lost 2 bases and 3 bases, in that order; junction bases with no gene match: 6. The CDR3 is made up of 15 amino acids. The CDR3: CASSLPLAVKETQYF. CDR3 coding DNA: TGTGCCAGCAGCTTACCCCTAGCGGTGAAAGAGACCCAGTACTTC. The whole variable domain, filled in from reference TRBV7-9 and TRBJ2-5, reads DTGVSQNPRHKITKRGQNVTFRCDPISEHNRLYWYRQTLGQGPEFLTYFQNEAQLEKSRLLSDRFSAERPKGSFSTLEIQRTEQGDSAMYLCASSLPLAVKETQYFGPGTRLLVL.

The V call is TRBV5-6, the J call TRBJ1-2, with D perhaps TRBD1 (5 bases). Germline V gene data show CDR1 as SGHDT and CDR2 as YYEEEE. V was shortened by 2 bases and J by 7 bases, with 27 bases between the two germline ends. The length of the CDR3 is 18 residues. The CDR3 coding sequence is TGTGCCAGCAGCTTCCGGCGGGGGACTGGGGGGTATTGGGCTGGCTACACCTTC. Its protein product is CASSFRRGTGGYWAGYTF.

The chain joins TRBV9 to TRBJ2-1; TRBD2 aligns across 12 bases. V shed 1 base and J 3 bases; nucleotides not matched to a gene: 8. Germline CDR1 SGDLS, CDR2 YYNGEE. This CDR3 contains 18 residues. The DNA of the CDR3 is TGTGCCAGCAGCGTATCTGCCTCGACTAGCGGGAGCTACAATGAGCAGTTCTTC. Its translation: CASSVSASTSGSYNEQFF.

The chain links TRBV5-6 to TRBJ2-7; 9 bases line up with TRBD2. This CDR3 has 16 residues. V shed 3 bases and J 3 bases; nucleotides not matched to a gene: 10. The germline CDR1 and CDR2 sequences are SGHDT and YYEEEE. The CDR3 DNA sequence: TGTGCCAGCAGCTCCGCTCTAGCGGGACGACGCTACGAGCAGTACTTC. It codes for CASSSALAGRRYEQYF.

This clone showed up just a few times. Here the CDR3 reads CASRPTGSGELFF. CDR3 sequence (DNA): TGTGCCAGCAGGCCGACAGGGTCCGGGGAGCTGTTTTTT. The V and J genes are TRBV6-5 and TRBJ2-2, with 7 bases matching TRBD1. Unmatched junction bases numbered 4, after V lost 6 bases and J lost 6 bases. The CDR3 has 13 residues. In germline, CDR1 is MNHEY, CDR2 SVGAGI.

DNA for the CDR3: TGCGCCAGCAGCAGGGACTGGGGGAACACCGGGGAGCTGTTTTTT. Translation: CASSRDWGNTGELFF. The rearrangement joins TRBV5-1 to TRBJ2-2; weak D call: TRBD2 (6 bases). Trimming took 4 bases from V and 1 from J, leaving 11 bases between them. The CDR3 sequence is 15 residues long. Looked up from germline, CDR1 is SGHRS and CDR2 is YFSETQ.